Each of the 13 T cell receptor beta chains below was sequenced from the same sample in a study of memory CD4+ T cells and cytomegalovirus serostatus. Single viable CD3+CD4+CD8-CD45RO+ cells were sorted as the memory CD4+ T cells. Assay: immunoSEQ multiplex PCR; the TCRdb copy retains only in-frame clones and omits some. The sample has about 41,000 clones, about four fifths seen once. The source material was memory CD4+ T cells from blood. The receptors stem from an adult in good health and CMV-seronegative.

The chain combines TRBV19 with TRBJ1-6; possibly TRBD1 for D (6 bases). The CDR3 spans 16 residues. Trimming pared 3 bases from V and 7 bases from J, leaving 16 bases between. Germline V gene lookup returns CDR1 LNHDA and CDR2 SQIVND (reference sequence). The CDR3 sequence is CASSMGSGGPNSPLHF. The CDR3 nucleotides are TGTGCCAGTAGTATGGGATCGGGGGGCCCAAATTCACCCCTCCACTTT.

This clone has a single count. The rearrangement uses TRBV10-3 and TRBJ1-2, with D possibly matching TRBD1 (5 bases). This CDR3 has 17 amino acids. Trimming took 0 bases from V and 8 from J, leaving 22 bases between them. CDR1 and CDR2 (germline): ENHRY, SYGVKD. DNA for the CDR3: TGTGCCATCAGTGAGTCGACCGGGTATTCGGGGCGTGAGGGCTACACCTTC. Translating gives CAISESTGYSGREGYTF.

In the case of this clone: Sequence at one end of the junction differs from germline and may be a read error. The CDR3 DNA follows: TGTGCTAGCAGCCCCGGATCCGGGAATGAAAAACTGTTTTTT. It encodes CASSPGSGNEKLFF. This chain links TRBV7-7 with TRBJ1-4; D is unresolved. There are 14 residues in the CDR3. Germline V gene sequence: CDR1 SSHAT, CDR2 FNYEAQ (reference sequence).

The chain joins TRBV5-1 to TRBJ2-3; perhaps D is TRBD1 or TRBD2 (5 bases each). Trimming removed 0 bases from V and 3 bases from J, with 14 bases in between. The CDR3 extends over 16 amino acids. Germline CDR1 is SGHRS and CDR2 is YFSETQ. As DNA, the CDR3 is TGCGCCAGCAGCTTGGGGGACGCCCCTCGGACAGATACGCAGTATTTT. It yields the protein CASSLGDAPRTDTQYF. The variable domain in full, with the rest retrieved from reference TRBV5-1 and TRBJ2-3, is KAGVTQTPRYLIKTRGQQVTLSCSPISGHRSVSWYQQTPGQGLQFLFEYFSETQRNKGNFPGRFSGRQFSNSRSEMNVSTLELGDSALYLCASSLGDAPRTDTQYFGPGTRLTVL.

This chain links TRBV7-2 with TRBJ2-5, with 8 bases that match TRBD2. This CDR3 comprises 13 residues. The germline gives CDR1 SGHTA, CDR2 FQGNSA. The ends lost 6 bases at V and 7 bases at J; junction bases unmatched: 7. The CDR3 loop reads CASSRGLEGTQYF. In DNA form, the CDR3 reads TGTGCCAGCAGTCGGGGACTAGAAGGGACCCAGTACTTC.

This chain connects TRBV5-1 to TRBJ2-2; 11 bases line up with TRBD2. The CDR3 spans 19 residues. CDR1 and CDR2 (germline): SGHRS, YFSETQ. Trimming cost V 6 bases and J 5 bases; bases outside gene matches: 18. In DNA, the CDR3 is TGCGCCAGCACCCACGGTACTAGCGGGGGAATACGGTATACCGGGGAGCTGTTTTTT. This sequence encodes CASTHGTSGGIRYTGELFF.

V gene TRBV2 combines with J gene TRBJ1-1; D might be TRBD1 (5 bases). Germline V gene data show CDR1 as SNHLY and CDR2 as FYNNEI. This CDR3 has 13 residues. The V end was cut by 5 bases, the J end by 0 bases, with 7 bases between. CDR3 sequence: CASSTGMNTEAFF. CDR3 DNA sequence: TGTGCCAGCAGTACAGGAATGAACACTGAAGCTTTCTTT.

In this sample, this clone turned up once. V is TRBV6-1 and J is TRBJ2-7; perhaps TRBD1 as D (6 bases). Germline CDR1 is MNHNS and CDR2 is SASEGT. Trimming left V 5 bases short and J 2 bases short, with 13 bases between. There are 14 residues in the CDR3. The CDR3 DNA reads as TGTGCCAGCAGTTATGACAGGAAAACCTACGAGCAGTACTTC. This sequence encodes CASSYDRKTYEQYF.

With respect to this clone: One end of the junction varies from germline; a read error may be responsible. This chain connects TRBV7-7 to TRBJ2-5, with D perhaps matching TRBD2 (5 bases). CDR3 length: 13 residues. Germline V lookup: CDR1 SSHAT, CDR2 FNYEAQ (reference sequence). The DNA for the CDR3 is TGTGCTAGCAGCTTAGACCTCGGAGGGACCCAGTACTTC. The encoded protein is CASSLDLGGTQYF.

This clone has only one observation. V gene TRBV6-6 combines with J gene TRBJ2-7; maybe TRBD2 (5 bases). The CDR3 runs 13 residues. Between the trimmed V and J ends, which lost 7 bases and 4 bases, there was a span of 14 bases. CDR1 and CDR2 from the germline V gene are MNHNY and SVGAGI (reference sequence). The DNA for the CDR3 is TGTGCCAGCACCCCCCCACCGGGATACGAGCAGTACTTC. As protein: CASTPPPGYEQYF.

The CDR3 is CASSDLYREKLFF. CDR3 nucleotides: TGTGCCAGCAGTGACCTGTATCGGGAAAAACTGTTTTTT. This sequence joins TRBV6-1 and TRBJ1-4; D not resolved. V was pared by 3 bases and J by 8 bases, with 10 bases between. This CDR3 has 13 residues. Germline V gives CDR1 MNHNS, CDR2 SASEGT.

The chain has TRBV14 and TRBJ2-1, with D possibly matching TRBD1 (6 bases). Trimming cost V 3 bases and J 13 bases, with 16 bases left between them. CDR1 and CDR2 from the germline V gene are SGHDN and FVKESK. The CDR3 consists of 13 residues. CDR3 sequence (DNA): TGTGCCAGCAGCCACAGGGCAGGACAGAAACAGTTCTTC. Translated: CASSHRAGQKQFF.

The CDR3 region is CATRLDTSNEQFF. In DNA, the CDR3 is TGTGCCACCCGGTTAGACACGTCCAATGAGCAGTTCTTC. This chain joins TRBV10-3 and TRBJ2-1; D not certain. Looked up from germline, CDR1 is ENHRY and CDR2 is SYGVKD. V was shortened by 10 bases and J by 6 bases, with 16 bases between the two germline ends. The length of the CDR3 is 13 residues.